This T cell receptor beta chain was found in a study of Graves' ophthalmopathy and Graves' hyperthyroidism (dated by TCRdb to about 2018). Turning to the overall study: Hyperthyroidism was defined as stable when no progression to ophthalmopathy occurred within 18 months of follow-up. To tell Graves' ophthalmopathy apart from Graves' hyperthyroidism, and to predict which patients would progress to ophthalmopathy, the study relied on TCR beta repertoire signatures. In total, some 130 blood samples were TCR-sequenced: fewer than 50 ophthalmopathy, 75 hyperthyroidism and some 17 hyperthyroidism-to-ophthalmopathy patients. To explore V-J signatures that distinguish ophthalmopathy from hyperthyroidism, a discovery set of 100 patients was enrolled, made up of 43 with ophthalmopathy and around 60 with stable hyperthyroidism. An independent validation cohort was composed of some 19 hyperthyroidism patients and around 16 patients who later progressed from hyperthyroidism to ophthalmopathy. T-cell repertoires of thyroid tissue and blood were compared in five or six hyperthyroidism patients. Following sampling, methimazole starting at 30 mg daily was administered to hyperthyroidism patients, and high-dose intravenous methylprednisolone was administered to ophthalmopathy patients.

The V and J ends are trimmed by 5 bases and 1 base, leaving 17 bases between them. The CDR3 covers 16 residues, taking in both the cysteine and the phenylalanine. Only the CDR3 part of the read is kept: 48 bases, read in frame from the first base. In the germline V gene, CDR1 corresponds to SGHAT and CDR2 to FQNNGV. This clonotype was picked up many times. What this receptor recognizes is not known. The input lacks base qualities; no much larger clone sits a single base away. The full study reports these points: No statistical method was used to predetermine the sample size, and group allocation was not hidden from the investigators. The 13-signature model separated ophthalmopathy from stable hyperthyroidism with approximately 90% sensitivity and approximately 81% specificity in cross-validation, and 80%/75% in the test set. Most expanded thyroid clonotypes with frequency above 0.001 were also detected in blood, suggesting blood repertoires may reflect the thyroid immune response. In validation, the model predicted ophthalmopathy progression with about 71% sensitivity and 72.22% specificity; more than ten predicted patients were CT-confirmed with GO in a median of around 6.5 months.

For repertoire sequencing, TCR beta CDR3 regions were amplified from RNA transcripts. The first round of RT-PCR was done with HTBI primers and the Qiagen OneStep RT-PCR kit, and was followed by a second round of multiplex PCR, then size selection and purification. The libraries underwent paired-end sequencing with 100 bp reads on an Illumina HiSeq2000. On the authors' methods: Reads were processed with SOAPnuke, discarding reads with adapters, uncalled bases, mean Phred below 15, or no exact constant-primer or identifier match. COPE v1.2.5 was used to merge high-quality paired reads. Each unique nucleotide sequence was treated as a clonotype, and MiTCR v1.1 was used to align the clonotypes to the IMGT TRB V, D and J references. The analysis was limited to V-J combinations with a frequency above 0.0001, which together covered roughly 99% of the repertoires. For each V-J combination, a TCR clonal expansion and chaos score was defined as the ratio of F50 clonal expansion to chaos observed in the TCRdist matrix. Features were reduced by Welch's t-statistics and random forest to around 13 V-J combinations, which fed a naive Bayes classifier. The similarity between thyroid and blood repertoires was quantified using the Morisita-Horn index. TCRdb reran the public reads through fastp at Q25 and MiXCR, keeping productive beta chains. CDR3 protein sequences are deduplicated, and each keeps its most common genes and DNA. The V and J calls shown here were made by TCRdb, not taken from the authors' results. The sample includes around 1,200,000 distinct CDR3 sequences, with approximately 35% observed a single time. The ten largest clones capture roughly 11% of the sample.

The hyperthyroidism patients were 18 to 65 years old and newly diagnosed, with a disease duration of less than 2 months. Anyone with other autoimmune diseases, uncontrolled infections, pregnancy or lactation was excluded from the study. Clinical symptoms, serum thyroxine, TRAb, thyroid ultrasound and orbital computed tomography formed the basis of the diagnosis. Total RNA was extracted with Trizol reagent and quality-checked on an Agilent 2100 Bioanalyzer. Rearrangement joined TRBV11-2 to TRBJ2-5, with TRBD1 perhaps the D gene, on 7 matching bases. Input material: peripheral blood or thyroid tissue (not recorded which). This clonotype was sampled from an adult man with Graves' hyperthyroidism. The nucleotides read TGTGCCAGCAGCCTAGCGCCTCGACAGGGCCAAGAGACCCAGTACTTC. Its coded protein is CASSLAPRQGQETQYF.